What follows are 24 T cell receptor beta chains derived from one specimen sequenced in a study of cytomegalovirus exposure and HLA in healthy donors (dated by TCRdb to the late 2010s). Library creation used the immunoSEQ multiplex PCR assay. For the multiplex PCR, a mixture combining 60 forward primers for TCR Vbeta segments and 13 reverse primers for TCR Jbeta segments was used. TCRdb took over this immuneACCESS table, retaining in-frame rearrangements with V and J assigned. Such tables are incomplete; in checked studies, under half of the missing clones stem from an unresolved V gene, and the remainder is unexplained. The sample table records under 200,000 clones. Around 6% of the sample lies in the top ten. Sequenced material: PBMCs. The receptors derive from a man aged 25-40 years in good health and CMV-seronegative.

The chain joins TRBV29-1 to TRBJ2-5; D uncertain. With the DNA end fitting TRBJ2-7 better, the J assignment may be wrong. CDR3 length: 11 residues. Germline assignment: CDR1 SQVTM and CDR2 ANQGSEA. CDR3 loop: CSVGAGYEQYF. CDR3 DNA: TGCAGCGTTGGGGCAGGCTACGAGCAGTACTTC.

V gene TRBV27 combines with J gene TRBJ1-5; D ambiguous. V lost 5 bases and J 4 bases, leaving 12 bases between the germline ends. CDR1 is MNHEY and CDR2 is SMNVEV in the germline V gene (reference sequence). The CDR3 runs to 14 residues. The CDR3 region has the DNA TGTGCCAGCAGTCCCTTAGCCGTGAATCAGCCCCAGCATTTT. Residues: CASSPLAVNQPQHF.

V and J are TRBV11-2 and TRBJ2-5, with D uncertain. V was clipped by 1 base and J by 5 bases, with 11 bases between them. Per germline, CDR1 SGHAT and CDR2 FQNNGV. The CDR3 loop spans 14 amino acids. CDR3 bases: TGTGCCAGCAGCTTAGCTCAAATTAGCGAGACCCAGTACTTC. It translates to CASSLAQISETQYF.

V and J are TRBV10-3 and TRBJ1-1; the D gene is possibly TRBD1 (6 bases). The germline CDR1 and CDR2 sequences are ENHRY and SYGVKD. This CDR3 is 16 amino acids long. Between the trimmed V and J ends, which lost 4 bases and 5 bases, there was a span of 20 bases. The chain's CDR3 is CAISGGEERGGTEAFF. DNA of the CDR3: TGTGCCATCAGTGGAGGAGAGGAAAGGGGGGGAACTGAAGCTTTCTTT.

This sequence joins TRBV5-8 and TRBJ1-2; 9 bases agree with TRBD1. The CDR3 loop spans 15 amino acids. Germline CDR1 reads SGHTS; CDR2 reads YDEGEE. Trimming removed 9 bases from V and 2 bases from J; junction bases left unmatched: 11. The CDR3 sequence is CAISSRQGGNYGYTF. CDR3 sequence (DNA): TGTGCCATCTCCTCCCGACAGGGGGGCAACTATGGCTACACCTTC.

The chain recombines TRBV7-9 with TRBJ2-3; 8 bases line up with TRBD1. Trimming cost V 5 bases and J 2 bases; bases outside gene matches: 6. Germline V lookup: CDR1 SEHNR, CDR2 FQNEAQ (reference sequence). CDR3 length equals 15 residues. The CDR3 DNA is TGTGCCAGCAGCCCCGGACAGGGTGACACAGATACGCAGTATTTT. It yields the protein CASSPGQGDTDTQYF. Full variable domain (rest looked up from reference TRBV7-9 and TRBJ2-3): DTGVSQNPRHKITKRGQNVTFRCDPISEHNRLYWYRQTLGQGPEFLTYFQNEAQLEKSRLLSDRFSAERPKGSFSTLEIQRTEQGDSAMYLCASSPGQGDTDTQYFGPGTRLTVL.

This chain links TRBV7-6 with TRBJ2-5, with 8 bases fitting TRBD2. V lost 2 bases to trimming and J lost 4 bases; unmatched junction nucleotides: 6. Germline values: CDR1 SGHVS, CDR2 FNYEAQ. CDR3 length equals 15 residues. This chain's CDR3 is CASSLMAGGGETQYF. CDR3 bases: TGTGCCAGCAGCTTAATGGCGGGAGGAGGAGAGACCCAGTACTTC.

CDR3 nucleotides: TGCGCCAGCAGTGGGGCAGGGAATAATTCACCCCTCCACTTT. This encodes CASSGAGNNSPLHF. The chain recombines TRBV10-2 with TRBJ1-6; TRBD1 might be the D (5 bases). Trimming took off 4 bases at V and 5 bases at J, with 9 bases between the two ends. The CDR3 is 14 amino acids. Germline CDR1 is WSHSY and CDR2 is SAAADI.

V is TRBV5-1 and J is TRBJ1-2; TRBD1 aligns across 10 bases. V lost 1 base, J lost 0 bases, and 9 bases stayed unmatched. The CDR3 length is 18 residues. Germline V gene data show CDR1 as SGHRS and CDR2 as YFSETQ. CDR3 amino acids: CASSLYGTGVTANYGYTF. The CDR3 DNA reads TGCGCCAGCAGCTTGTACGGGACAGGGGTAACAGCTAACTATGGCTACACCTTC.

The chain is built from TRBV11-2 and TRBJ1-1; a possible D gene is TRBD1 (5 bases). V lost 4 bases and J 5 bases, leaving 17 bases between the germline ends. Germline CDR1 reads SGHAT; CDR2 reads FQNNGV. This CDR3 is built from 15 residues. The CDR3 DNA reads TGTGCCAGCAGCTCCCTGGCGCAGGGTGGGACTGAAGCTTTCTTT. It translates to CASSSLAQGGTEAFF.

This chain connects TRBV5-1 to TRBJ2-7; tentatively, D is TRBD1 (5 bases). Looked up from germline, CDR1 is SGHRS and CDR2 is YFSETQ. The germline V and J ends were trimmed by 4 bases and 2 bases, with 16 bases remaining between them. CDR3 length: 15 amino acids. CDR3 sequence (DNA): TGCGCCAGCAGCCACGGTGGGGCCGATACCTACGAGCAGTACTTC. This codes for CASSHGGADTYEQYF.

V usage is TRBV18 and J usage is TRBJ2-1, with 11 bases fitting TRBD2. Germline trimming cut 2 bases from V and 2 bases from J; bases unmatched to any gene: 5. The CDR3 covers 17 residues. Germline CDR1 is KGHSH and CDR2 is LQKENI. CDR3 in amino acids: CASSPYSGREAYNEQFF. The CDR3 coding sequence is TGTGCCAGCTCACCATATAGCGGGAGGGAGGCCTACAATGAGCAGTTCTTC.

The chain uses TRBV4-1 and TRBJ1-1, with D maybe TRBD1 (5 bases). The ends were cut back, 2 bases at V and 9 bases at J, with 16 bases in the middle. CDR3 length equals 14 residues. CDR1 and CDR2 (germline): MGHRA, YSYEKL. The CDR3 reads CASSQIGRAPKAFF. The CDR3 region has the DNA TGCGCCAGCAGCCAAATCGGCAGGGCCCCCAAAGCTTTCTTT.

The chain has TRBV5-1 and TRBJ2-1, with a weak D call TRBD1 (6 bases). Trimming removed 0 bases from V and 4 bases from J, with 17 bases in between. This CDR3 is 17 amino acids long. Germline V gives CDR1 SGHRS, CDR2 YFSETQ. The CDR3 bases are TGCGCCAGCAGCTTGGCCCAGGGGCTAGGGGGTTACAATGAGCAGTTCTTC. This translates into CASSLAQGLGGYNEQFF.

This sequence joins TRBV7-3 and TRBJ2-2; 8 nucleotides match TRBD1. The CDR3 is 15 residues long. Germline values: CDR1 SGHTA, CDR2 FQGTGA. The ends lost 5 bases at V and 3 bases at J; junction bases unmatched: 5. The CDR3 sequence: CASSAWTGHTGELFF. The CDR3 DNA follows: TGTGCCAGCAGCGCCTGGACAGGGCACACCGGGGAGCTGTTTTTT. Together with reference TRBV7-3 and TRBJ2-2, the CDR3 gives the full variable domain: GAGVSQTPSNKVTEKGKYVELRCDPISGHTALYWYRQSLGQGPEFLIYFQGTGAADDSGLPNDRFFAVRPEGSVSTLKIQRTERGDSAVYLCASSAWTGHTGELFFGEGSRLTVL.

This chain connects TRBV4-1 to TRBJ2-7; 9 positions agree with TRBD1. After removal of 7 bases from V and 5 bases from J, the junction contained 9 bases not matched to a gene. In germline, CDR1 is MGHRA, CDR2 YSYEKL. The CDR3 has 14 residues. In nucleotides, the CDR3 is TGCGCCAGCACCCCTTACAGGGGGCAACACGAGCAGTACTTC. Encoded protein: CASTPYRGQHEQYF.

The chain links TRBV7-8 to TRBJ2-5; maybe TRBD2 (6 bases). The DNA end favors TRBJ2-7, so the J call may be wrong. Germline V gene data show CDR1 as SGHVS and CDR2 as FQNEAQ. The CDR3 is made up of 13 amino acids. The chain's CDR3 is CASGAGRAYEQYF. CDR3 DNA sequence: TGTGCCAGCGGGGCGGGAAGGGCCTACGAGCAGTACTTC.

CDR3 coding DNA: TGTGCCAGCAGCGGGGGGGGAGGGACAGGTGGGTTTGAGGATGAAGCTTTCTTT. Amino acids: CASSGGGGTGGFEDEAFF. V gene TRBV12-1 combines with J gene TRBJ1-1; the listed D gene, TRBD1, was not tested against the DNA. TRBV12-1 is a pseudogene segment. CDR3 length: 18 amino acids.

CDR3 sequence: CASSTATGDDEQYF. In DNA form, the CDR3 reads TGTGCCAGCAGTACCGCGACGGGAGACGACGAGCAGTACTTC. The chain has TRBV28 and TRBJ2-7, with D possibly matching TRBD2 (6 bases). The CDR3 runs 14 residues. Trimming shortened V by 5 bases and J by 5 bases, and 16 bases separated the two germline ends. Germline V CDR1 and CDR2: MDHEN, SYDVKM.

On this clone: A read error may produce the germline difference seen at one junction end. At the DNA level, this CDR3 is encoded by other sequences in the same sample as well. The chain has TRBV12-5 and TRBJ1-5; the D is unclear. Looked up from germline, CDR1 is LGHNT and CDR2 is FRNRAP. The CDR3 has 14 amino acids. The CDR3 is CASGGVYSNQPQHF. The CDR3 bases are TGCGCTAGTGGCGGAGTCTATAGCAATCAGCCCCAGCATTTT.

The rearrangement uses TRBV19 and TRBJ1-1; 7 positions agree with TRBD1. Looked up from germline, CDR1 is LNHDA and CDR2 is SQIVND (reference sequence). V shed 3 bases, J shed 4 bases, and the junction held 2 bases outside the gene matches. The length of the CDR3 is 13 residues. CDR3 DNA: TGTGCCAGTAGTATGCAGGGGGGCACTGAAGCTTTCTTT. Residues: CASSMQGGTEAFF.

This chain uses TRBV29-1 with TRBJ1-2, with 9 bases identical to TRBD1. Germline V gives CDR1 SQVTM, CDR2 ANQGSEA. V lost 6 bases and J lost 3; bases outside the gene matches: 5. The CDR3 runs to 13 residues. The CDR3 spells CSVERDRDYGYTF. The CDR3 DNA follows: TGCAGCGTCGAACGGGACAGGGACTATGGCTACACCTTC.

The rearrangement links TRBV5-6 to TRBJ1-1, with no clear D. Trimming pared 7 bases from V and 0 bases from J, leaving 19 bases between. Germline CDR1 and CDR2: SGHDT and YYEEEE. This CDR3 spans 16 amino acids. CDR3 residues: CASGPAGRRLNTEAFF. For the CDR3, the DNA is TGTGCCAGCGGCCCCGCGGGCCGCCGATTGAACACTGAAGCTTTCTTT.

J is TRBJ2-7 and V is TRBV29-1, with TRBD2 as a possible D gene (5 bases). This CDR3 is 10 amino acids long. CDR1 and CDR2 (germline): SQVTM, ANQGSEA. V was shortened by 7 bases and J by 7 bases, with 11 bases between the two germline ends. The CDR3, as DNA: TGCAGCGCGTACGAGGGTGAGCAGTACTTC. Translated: CSAYEGEQYF.